The 6 T cell receptor beta chains presented below share a single source sample, sequenced in a study of Graves' ophthalmopathy and Graves' hyperthyroidism. The authors amplified TCR beta CDR3 regions from RNA transcripts. A first-round RT-PCR used HTBI primers, followed by a second-round multiplex PCR. TCRdb re-called the multiplex PCR reads with MiXCR, one entry per CDR3 protein. Of 350,000 to 400,000 distinct CDR3 sequences listed, 15% to 19% are singletons. Sequencing was performed on peripheral blood. The receptors were sampled from a woman between 18 and 30 years old with stable Graves' hyperthyroidism.

This clonotype appeared many times. The junction departs from the called germline gene at one end, perhaps through a read error. The chain is built from TRBV6-1 and TRBJ1-5; 12 bases line up with TRBD1. Germline V gene data show CDR1 as MNHNS and CDR2 as SASEGT. This CDR3 comprises 14 residues. This CDR3 is CASRGTGGNQPQHF. Written as DNA, the CDR3 is TGTGCCAGCAGAGGGACAGGGGGCAACCAGCCCCAGCATTTT.

This clonotype has ten or more counts. The chain carries TRBV2 and TRBJ2-7; D gene ambiguous. The CDR3 has 12 residues. The V gene's germline CDR1 is SNHLY and CDR2 FYNNEI. V was shortened by 2 bases and J by 7 bases, with 9 bases between the two germline ends. CDR3 protein: CASSELSREQYF. CDR3 DNA: TGTGCCAGCAGTGAATTGTCGAGGGAGCAGTACTTC. Variable domain in full (rest from reference TRBV2 and TRBJ2-7): EPEVTQTPSHQVTQMGQEVILRCVPISNHLYFYWYRQILGQKVEFLVSFYNNEISEKSEIFDDQFSVERPDGSNFTLKIRSTKLEDSAMYFCASSELSREQYFGPGTRLTVT.

This clonotype was observed a handful of times. The J gene is TRBJ2-5, the V gene TRBV7-6; no clear D gene. The V end was cut by 1 base, the J end by 0 bases, with 6 bases between. The CDR3 consists of 14 residues. Germline CDR1 reads SGHVS; CDR2 reads FNYEAQ. For the CDR3, the DNA is TGTGCCAGCAGCTTAGAGTCTGACCAAGAGACCCAGTACTTC. It is translated as CASSLESDQETQYF.

This clonotype has only a few counts. This sequence joins TRBV7-3 and TRBJ1-5, with D perhaps TRBD1 (6 bases). Germline CDR1 and CDR2: SGHTA and FQGTGA. The CDR3 covers 18 residues. The V and J ends lost 5 bases and 0 bases respectively, with 20 bases between them. CDR3 amino acids: CASSPLLDRPYSNQPQHF. The CDR3 DNA is TGTGCCAGCAGCCCCCTATTGGACAGACCTTATAGCAATCAGCCCCAGCATTTT.

The J gene is TRBJ1-2, the V gene TRBV18; D perhaps matches TRBD1 (5 bases). Germline loops: CDR1 KGHSH, CDR2 LQKENI. The CDR3 contains 15 residues. Trimming stripped 3 bases from V and 4 bases from J, with 15 bases between. The CDR3 coding sequence is TGTGCCAGCTCACCTTTAAAAGGGGTCCTCTATGGCTACACCTTC. The encoded protein is CASSPLKGVLYGYTF.

The table lists this clonotype with a few counts. The genes are TRBV29-1 and TRBJ1-1, with 7 bases fitting TRBD1. The CDR3 loop spans 13 amino acids. Germline trimming cut 0 bases from V and 5 bases from J; bases unmatched to any gene: 3. The V gene's germline CDR1 is SQVTM and CDR2 ANQGSEA. Here the CDR3 reads CSVEDQGGTEAFF. The DNA for the CDR3 is TGCAGCGTTGAAGATCAGGGGGGGACTGAAGCTTTCTTT.